This T cell receptor (beta chain) is drawn from a study of beta chain features in type 1 diabetes. Study results and limitations: At VDJ recombination sites, type 1 diabetes patients had fewer insertions and more deleted nucleotides. Comparison showed that naive, central memory and Treg TCRB repertoires appeared more similar among patients than among healthy donors.

The entirety of the isolated RNA underwent reverse transcription, so expressed TCRB transcripts were sequenced. The table came from immunoSEQ multiplex PCR; TCRdb's copy has only in-frame clones and leaves some out. The table has some 270,000 clones, 13% to 15% seen once. Notes on this clone: Its target is not known.

V trimming: 5 bases; J trimming: 3 bases; junction bases outside the gene matches: 12. Germline V gene data show CDR1 as LNHDA and CDR2 as SQIVND (reference sequence). The CDR3 covers 17 residues. Sorting based on CD45RO/CCR7/CD25/CD127/CD95/CD27 separated CD4+ naive, central memory, regulatory and stem cell-like memory cells. The receptor was isolated from a middle-aged woman in good health. Sequencing input: naive CD4+ T cells from blood. The gene calls are TRBV19 and TRBJ2-5; 10 bases fit TRBD2. CDR3 amino acids: CASSRSGGALGEETQYF. CDR3 DNA sequence: TGTGCCAGTAGTCGGAGCGGGGGGGCTTTGGGGGAAGAGACCCAGTACTTC.